This record looks at one T cell receptor (beta chain) sequence and its context. What it binds is not known. The sample is drawn from a study of identical twins. General observations from the study: Conclusions were based on cross-sectional statistical analysis, without following the same donors. Abundant beta clonotypes from cord blood had fewer insertions, unlike memory repertoires, which showed none. For monozygotic twins, models underestimated out-of-frame TCR alpha sharing.

This CDR3 comprises 16 residues. Losses at the gene ends were 0 bases for V and 5 bases for J; bases not matched to a gene: 10. From germline, CDR1 is SGHRS and CDR2 YFSETQ. TCRdb reprocessed the 5' RACE reads with MiXCR, giving one entry per CDR3 protein. The table has about 530,000 distinct CDR3 sequences, around 15% seen once. This same sample was also taken into another study, of yellow fever vaccine responses in identical twins.

V is TRBV5-1 and J is TRBJ1-2, with 7 positions matching TRBD1. This receptor was taken from a woman between 18 and 30 years old in good health. Sequencing was performed on CD4+ T cells sorted from blood. Written as DNA, the CDR3 is TGCGCCAGCAGCTTGGCCAGGGGGTCTAAAGGGTATGGCTACACCTTC. Amino acid sequence: CASSLARGSKGYGYTF.